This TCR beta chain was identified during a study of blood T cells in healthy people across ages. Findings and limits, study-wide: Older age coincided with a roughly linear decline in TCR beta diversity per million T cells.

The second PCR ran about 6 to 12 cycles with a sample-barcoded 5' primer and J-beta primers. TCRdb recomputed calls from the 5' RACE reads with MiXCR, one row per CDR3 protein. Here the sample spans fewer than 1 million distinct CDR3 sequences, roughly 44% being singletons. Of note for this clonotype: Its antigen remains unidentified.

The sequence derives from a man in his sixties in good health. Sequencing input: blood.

CDR3 protein: CASSHGTGRYNEQFF. The CDR3 DNA reads TGTGCCAGCAGCCACGGGACAGGGAGGTACAATGAGCAGTTCTTC. The chain is built from TRBV14 and TRBJ2-1, with 9 bases fitting TRBD1. This CDR3 contains 15 residues. V lost 3 bases, J lost 4 bases, and 4 bases stayed unmatched. CDR1 and CDR2 from the germline V gene are SGHDN and FVKESK.